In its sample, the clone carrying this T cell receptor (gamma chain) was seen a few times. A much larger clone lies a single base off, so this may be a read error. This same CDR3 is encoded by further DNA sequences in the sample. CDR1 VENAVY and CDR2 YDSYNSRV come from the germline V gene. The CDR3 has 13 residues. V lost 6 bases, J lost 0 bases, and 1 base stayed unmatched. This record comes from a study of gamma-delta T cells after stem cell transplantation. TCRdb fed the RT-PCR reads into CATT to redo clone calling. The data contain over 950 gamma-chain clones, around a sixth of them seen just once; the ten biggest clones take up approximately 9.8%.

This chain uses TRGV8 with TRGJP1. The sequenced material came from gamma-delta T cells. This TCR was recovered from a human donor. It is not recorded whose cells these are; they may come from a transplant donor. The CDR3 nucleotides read TGTGCCACCTGGTATACCACTGGTTGGTTCAAGATATTT. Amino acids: CATWYTTGWFKIF.